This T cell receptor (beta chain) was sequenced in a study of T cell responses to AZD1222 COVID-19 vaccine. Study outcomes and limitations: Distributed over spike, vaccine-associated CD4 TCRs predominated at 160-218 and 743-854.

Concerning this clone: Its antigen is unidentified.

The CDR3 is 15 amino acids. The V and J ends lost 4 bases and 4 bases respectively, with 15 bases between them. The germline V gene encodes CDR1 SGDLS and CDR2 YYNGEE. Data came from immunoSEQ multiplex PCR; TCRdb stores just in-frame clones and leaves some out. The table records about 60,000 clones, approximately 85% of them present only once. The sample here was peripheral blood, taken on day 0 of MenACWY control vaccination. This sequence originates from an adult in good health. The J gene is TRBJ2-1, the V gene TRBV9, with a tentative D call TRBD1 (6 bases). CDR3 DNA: TGTGCCAGCAGCTCCTCAGGGGACACTTACAATGAGCAGTTCTTC. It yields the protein CASSSSGDTYNEQFF.